The 14 T cell receptor beta chains below come from one sample, sequenced in a study of blood T cell repertoires in COVID-19. TCRdb's table, derived via immunoSEQ multiplex PCR, lists solely in-frame clones and lacks some. This table holds roughly 460,000 clones, 70% to 90% found once. The specimen was peripheral blood. The receptor source for this set is a man between 18 and 29 years old with COVID-19, enrolled during active disease.

The rearrangement links TRBV7-6 to TRBJ2-1; D is uncertain. The CDR3 covers 14 residues. Trimming pared 1 base from V and 7 bases from J, leaving 11 bases between. Germline V gene lookup returns CDR1 SGHVS and CDR2 FNYEAQ. CDR3: CASSLEASSNEQFF. CDR3 coding DNA: TGTGCCAGCAGCTTAGAGGCTAGTTCAAATGAGCAGTTCTTC.

DNA for the CDR3: TGTGCCAGAAGCCCCTTGGCACAGCTGGTAGGTGATGGTGAAGCTTTCTTT. Amino acid sequence: CARSPLAQLVGDGEAFF. The J gene is TRBJ1-1, the V gene TRBV5-3, with D uncertain. TRBV5-3 is recorded as an ORF, its role being uncertain. Deletions cut 4 bases from V and 7 bases from J, with 26 bases between. This CDR3 spans 17 amino acids.

This clone was observed once. The rearrangement links TRBV2 to TRBJ1-5; D uncertain. The CDR3 extends over 15 amino acids. The V end was cut by 2 bases, the J end by 1 base, with 9 bases between. Germline CDR1 and CDR2: SNHLY and FYNNEI. CDR3 loop: CASSEYPLSNQPQHF. CDR3 in DNA: TGTGCCAGCAGTGAATATCCCTTAAGCAATCAGCCCCAGCATTTT.

The V and J genes are TRBV24-1 and TRBJ2-7, with TRBD2 identical over 12 bases. The CDR3 spans 16 residues. After removal of 3 bases from V and 3 bases from J, the junction contained 5 bases not matched to a gene. CDR1 KGHDR and CDR2 SFDVKD come from the germline V gene. The CDR3 sequence is CATSDPTSGRFYEQYF. CDR3 nucleotides: TGTGCCACCAGTGATCCAACTAGCGGGAGGTTCTACGAGCAGTACTTC.

The chain couples TRBV2 to TRBJ1-4; 7 bases line up with TRBD1. J was trimmed by 4 bases and V by 5 bases; bases with no gene match: 4. The V gene's germline CDR1 is SNHLY and CDR2 FYNNEI. This CDR3 spans 14 amino acids. CDR3 region: CASSTQGINEKLFF. DNA for the CDR3: TGTGCCAGCAGTACACAGGGGATTAATGAAAAACTGTTTTTT.

This chain links TRBV11-2 with TRBJ1-6; TRBD1 is a possible D gene (5 bases). Germline assignment: CDR1 SGHAT and CDR2 FQNNGV. The V and J ends lost 3 bases and 9 bases respectively, with 9 bases between them. The CDR3 loop spans 13 amino acids. The CDR3 nucleotides read TGTGCCAGCAGCTTGGTTGGGGCTTCACCCCTCCACTTT. It encodes CASSLVGASPLHF.

J is TRBJ2-7 and V is TRBV20-1; D perhaps matches TRBD2 (6 bases). CDR1 is DFQATT and CDR2 is SNEGSKA in the germline V gene (reference sequence). This CDR3 has 14 residues. The V end lost 3 bases, the J end lost 7 bases, and 19 bases lay between the germline ends. CDR3 amino acids: CSASYPATGGEQYF. DNA of the CDR3: TGCAGTGCTAGTTATCCAGCGACCGGAGGGGAGCAGTACTTC.

The chain uses TRBV12-2 and TRBJ1-6; whether TRBD1, the table's D call, matches the DNA was not checked. TRBV12-2 is a pseudogene. The CDR3 is made up of 19 amino acids. The CDR3 coding sequence is TGTGCAAGTCGCTTAGGGTTCTCTATAACCCAGGGGGGAGGCTCACCCCTCCACTTT. Translating gives CASRLGFSITQGGGSPLHF.

This chain joins TRBV7-3 and TRBJ2-3, with unresolved D. Deletions cut 5 bases from V and 5 bases from J, with 20 bases between. This CDR3 is 16 amino acids long. The germline V gene encodes CDR1 SGHTA and CDR2 FQGTGA. The CDR3 nucleotides read TGTGCCAGCAGCGTGGGCTATGGGCCTTCGCGAGATACGCAGTATTTT. This translates into CASSVGYGPSRDTQYF.

This clone was recorded a few times. Other DNA sequences of this sample code for an identical CDR3. The V gene is TRBV5-4, the J gene TRBJ2-7, with TRBD2 as a possible D gene (6 bases). V lost 0 bases and J lost 4, with 14 bases in between. CDR1 is SGHNT, CDR2 YYREEE, per germline (reference sequence). This CDR3 region has 15 residues. CDR3 region: CASSLAGSGGYEQYF. DNA for the CDR3: TGTGCCAGCAGCTTGGCCGGTAGTGGAGGGTACGAGCAGTACTTC.

The chain recombines TRBV28 with TRBJ1-4; tentative D call: TRBD1 (5 bases). The germline V gene encodes CDR1 MDHEN and CDR2 SYDVKM. V dropped 4 bases and J dropped 3 bases, with 9 bases sitting between them. There are 14 residues in the CDR3. The CDR3 reads CASSWGRPNEKLFF. In DNA, the CDR3 is TGTGCCAGCAGTTGGGGGAGGCCTAATGAAAAACTGTTTTTT.

On this clone: Additional DNA sequences in this sample encode the identical CDR3. This chain uses TRBV3-1 (or the pseudogene TRBV3-2) with TRBJ2-7; 7 nucleotides align to TRBD2. Trimming at V came to 3 bases and at J to 7 bases, leaving 0 bases not matched to a gene. CDR1 is LGHDT, CDR2 YNNKEL, per germline (reference sequence). This CDR3 spans 11 amino acids. CDR3 loop: CASSQGGEQYF. The CDR3 coding sequence is TGTGCCAGCAGCCAGGGGGGGGAGCAGTACTTC.

The chain joins TRBV6-5 to TRBJ1-1; 7 positions match TRBD1. Germline-derived CDR1 and CDR2 are MNHEY and SVGAGI. Trimming cost V 8 bases and J 4 bases; bases outside gene matches: 10. The CDR3 contains 14 residues. In DNA form, the CDR3 reads TGTGCCAGCTTTCTACAGGGGTCCGGCACTGAAGCTTTCTTT. It translates to CASFLQGSGTEAFF.

The V and J genes are TRBV5-6 and TRBJ2-1, with a possible D match to TRBD2 (6 bases). Germline V gene data show CDR1 as SGHDT and CDR2 as YYEEEE. CDR3 length equals 14 residues. Trimming pared 6 bases from V and 0 bases from J, leaving 10 bases between. CDR3 sequence (DNA): TGTGCCAGCACCGGCGGGGACTCCTACAATGAGCAGTTCTTC. This sequence encodes CASTGGDSYNEQFF. Supplemented by reference TRBV5-6 and TRBJ2-1, the full variable domain reads DAGVTQSPTHLIKTRGQQVTLRCSPKSGHDTVSWYQQALGQGPQFIFQYYEEEERQRGNFPDRFSGHQFPNYSSELNVNALLLGDSALYLCASTGGDSYNEQFFGPGTRLTVL.